Given below is one T cell receptor beta chain in context. These data come from a study of CD8 T cells in Susac syndrome. The study sequenced TCR beta in blood CD8+ and CD4+ T cells. Negative isolation was used for CD8+ and CD4+ T cells, and FACS enrichment was applied to TEMRA cells. The CDR3 spans 13 residues. The ends were cut back, 3 bases at V and 5 bases at J, with 13 bases in the middle. Germline values: CDR1 SQVTM, CDR2 ANQGSEA. It was with random hexamers that roughly 0.45 to 1 ug RNA was reverse transcribed. With immunoSEQ multiplex PCR, TCR beta CDR3 was amplified across 54 Vbeta and 13 Jbeta. TCRdb fed the immunoSEQ multiplex PCR reads into MiXCR, producing one record per CDR3 protein. The sample records over 200,000 distinct CDR3 sequences, roughly 94% being singletons.

Sequencing used CD4+ T cells from PBMCs. V and J are TRBV29-1 and TRBJ1-1, with a possible D match to TRBD1 (6 bases). This receptor was identified in a human donor with multiple sclerosis. CDR3 protein: CSVDRTGYTEAFF. The CDR3 coding sequence is TGCAGCGTTGATAGAACAGGGTATACTGAAGCTTTCTTT. The full variable domain, rest sourced from reference TRBV29-1 and TRBJ1-1, is SAVISQKPSRDICQRGTSLTIQCQVDSQVTMMFWYRQQPGQSLTLIATANQGSEATYESGFVIDKFPISRPNLTFSTLTVSNMSPEDSSIYLCSVDRTGYTEAFFGQGTRLTVV.